In this sample, the clone carrying this TCR beta chain turned up many times. The antigen remains undetermined. These data are taken from a study of regulatory T cells in long-lasting Graves disease. Study-wide findings and caveats: TRBV28, TRBJ1-2 and TRBJ2-5 were segments that persistent disease favored.

As for time point: persistent/refractory GD, antithyroid drugs over 5 years with positive TRAb. After RNA was extracted from PBMCs, the TCR library was made from it. A peripheral blood sample, roughly 8.8 milliliters in volume, was drawn into EDTA tubes. Trimming removed 3 bases from V and 5 bases from J, with 17 bases in between. Germline-derived CDR1 and CDR2 are MDHEN and SYDVKM. The CDR3 extends over 15 amino acids. Library construction for TCR beta used iRepertoire HTBI primers and Arm-PCR of CDR3 regions. TCRdb called the multiplex PCR reads again in MiXCR, with one record for every CDR3 protein. The sample shows hundreds of thousands of distinct CDR3 sequences, 21% of them seen only once.

This receptor was identified in a female donor with Graves disease. The chain uses TRBV28 and TRBJ2-7; D may be TRBD1 or TRBD2 (6 bases each). The material was peripheral blood mononuclear cells (PBMCs), obtained when the disease was refractory, from a patient treated with antithyroid drugs. The CDR3 nucleotides are TGTGCCAGCAGTTTTAGGGGGGCAGGCTACGACGAGCAGTACTTC. It codes for CASSFRGAGYDEQYF.